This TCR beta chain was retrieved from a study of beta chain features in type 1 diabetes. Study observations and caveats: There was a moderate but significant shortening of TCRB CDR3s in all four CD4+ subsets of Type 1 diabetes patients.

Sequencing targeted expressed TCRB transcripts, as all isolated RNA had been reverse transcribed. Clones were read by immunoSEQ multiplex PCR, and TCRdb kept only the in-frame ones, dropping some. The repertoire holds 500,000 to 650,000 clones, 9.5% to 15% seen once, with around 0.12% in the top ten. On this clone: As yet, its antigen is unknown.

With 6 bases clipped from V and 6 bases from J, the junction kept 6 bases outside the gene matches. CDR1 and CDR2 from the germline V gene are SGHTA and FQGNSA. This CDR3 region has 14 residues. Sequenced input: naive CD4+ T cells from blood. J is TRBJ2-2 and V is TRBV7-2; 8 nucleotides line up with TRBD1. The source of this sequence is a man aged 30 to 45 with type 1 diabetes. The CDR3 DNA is TGTGCCAGCAGGACAGGGGTTCAGGCCGGGGAGCTGTTTTTT. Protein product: CASRTGVQAGELFF.